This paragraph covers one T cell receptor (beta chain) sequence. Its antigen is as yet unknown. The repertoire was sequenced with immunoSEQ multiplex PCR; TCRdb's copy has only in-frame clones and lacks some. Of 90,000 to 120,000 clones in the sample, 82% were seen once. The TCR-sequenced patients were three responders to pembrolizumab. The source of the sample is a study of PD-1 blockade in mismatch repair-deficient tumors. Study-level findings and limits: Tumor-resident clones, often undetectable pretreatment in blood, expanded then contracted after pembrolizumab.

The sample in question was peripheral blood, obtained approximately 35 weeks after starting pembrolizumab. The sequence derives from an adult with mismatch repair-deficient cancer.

Here the CDR3 reads CASSDRVRREGETQYF. Here the CDR3 DNA reads TGTGCCAGCAGCGACAGGGTGCGGCGGGAGGGAGAGACCCAGTACTTC. This chain uses TRBV11-2 with TRBJ2-5; 9 bases agree with TRBD2. The CDR3 has 16 residues. Germline CDR1 and CDR2: SGHAT and FQNNGV. V dropped 5 bases and J dropped 4; count of bases not matched to a gene: 11.